This T cell receptor beta chain derives from a study of CD8+CD57+ T cells in acquired aplastic anemia. About the research overall: Sorted CD4+ plus CD8+ cells gave DNA averaging about 3 ug.

By flow cytometry, patients selected for sequencing had shown an expansion of CD8+CD57+ cells. Severe acquired aplastic anemia was diagnosed in all patients. There was no therapy given to any patient before the blood sampling took place. The use of genomic DNA as template underpinned the TCR beta VDJ and CDR3 profiling. TCRdb re-analysed the reads in MiXCR, keeping a single row per CDR3 protein. Found here are approximately 190,000 distinct CDR3 sequences, around 47% of them singletons; the top ten hold over 7.5%. Between the trimmed V and J ends, which lost 1 base and 2 bases, there was a span of 9 bases. This CDR3 is built from 16 residues. Germline-derived CDR1 and CDR2 are SGHAT and FQNNGV. This clonotype was found once.

The chain has TRBV11-2 and TRBJ2-6; D is undetermined. Sequenced input: sorted CD4+, CD8+, or CD8+CD57+ T cells (not recorded which) from PBMCs. This clonotype was sampled from a human donor with aplastic anemia. This CDR3 reads CASSLALGAGANVLTF. CDR3 nucleotides: TGTGCCAGCAGCTTAGCTCTAGGAGCTGGGGCCAACGTCCTGACTTTC.